These 25 T cell receptor beta chains were all obtained from the same sample, sequenced in a study of blood T cell repertoires in COVID-19. Sequencing used immunoSEQ multiplex PCR; TCRdb keeps in-frame clones, though not all of them. The top ten clones hold approximately 3.5% of a sample with over 200,000 clones, over 70% of them seen once. Sequencing input: PBMCs or T cells enriched from blood (not recorded which). The receptors were gathered from a woman in her 30s who had been exposed to COVID-19.

Here the CDR3 DNA reads TGCGCCAGCAGCCAGCCGGGACAGGGGGCTAGGGAGCAGTACTTC. Residues: CASSQPGQGAREQYF. V and J are TRBV4-1 and TRBJ2-7; 12 nucleotides line up with TRBD1. The CDR3 length is 15 residues. With 3 bases clipped from V and 7 bases from J, the junction kept 7 bases outside the gene matches. CDR1 is MGHRA and CDR2 is YSYEKL in the germline V gene.

This clone was counted between two and nine times. The chain recombines TRBV27 with TRBJ1-2; D is perhaps TRBD1 (5 bases). Trimming pared 6 bases from V and 0 bases from J, leaving 11 bases between. Germline values: CDR1 MNHEY, CDR2 SMNVEV (reference sequence). This CDR3 contains 14 residues. The CDR3 DNA sequence: TGTGCCAGCAGACAGGAGGGCGCTAACTATGGCTACACCTTC. This sequence encodes CASRQEGANYGYTF.

This chain connects TRBV7-9 to TRBJ2-4; perhaps TRBD2 as D (5 bases). There are 16 residues in the CDR3. Deletions cut 3 bases from V and 5 bases from J, with 17 bases between. Germline CDR1 is SEHNR and CDR2 is FQNEAQ (reference sequence). The CDR3 DNA follows: TGTGCCAGCAGCTTCCCTCTGACCCCGGAGGAAAACATTCAGTACTTC. It translates to CASSFPLTPEENIQYF.

The chain is built from TRBV11-2 and TRBJ1-2, with 7 bases that match TRBD1. The CDR3 spans 15 residues. The V gene's germline CDR1 is SGHAT and CDR2 FQNNGV. Trimming cost V 4 bases and J 4 bases; bases outside gene matches: 9. In DNA, the CDR3 is TGTGCCAGCAGCTCGCCCCAAAGGGGGCTCTATGGCTACACCTTC. It is translated as CASSSPQRGLYGYTF.

The chain recombines TRBV7-2 with TRBJ1-2; weak D call: TRBD1 (6 bases). Per germline, CDR1 SGHTA and CDR2 FQGNSA. The ends were cut back, 2 bases at V and 4 bases at J, with 11 bases in the middle. CDR3 length: 14 amino acids. CDR3 coding DNA: TGTGCCAGCAGCTTAAATTCCAGGGGCTATGGCTACACCTTC. Translated: CASSLNSRGYGYTF.

This chain connects TRBV14 to TRBJ2-4; D uncertain. V was trimmed by 3 bases and J by 0 bases, leaving 6 bases between them. The CDR3 runs to 14 residues. Germline V gene data show CDR1 as SGHDN and CDR2 as FVKESK. In nucleotides, the CDR3 is TGTGCCAGCAGCCATCGGGTAGCCAAAAACATTCAGTACTTC. Encoded protein: CASSHRVAKNIQYF.

The V gene is TRBV21-1, the J gene TRBJ1-4; no DNA check was done on the table's D call, TRBD1. TRBV21-1 is an annotated pseudogene. This CDR3 spans 17 amino acids. The CDR3 coding sequence is TGTGCCAGCAGCAATCTGGGTCCCCCCAGGGTTGCGGAAAAACTGTTTTTT. It yields the protein CASSNLGPPRVAEKLFF.

The rearrangement uses TRBV27 and TRBJ2-1; 7 bases align to TRBD1. Germline V lookup: CDR1 MNHEY, CDR2 SMNVEV (reference sequence). V gave up 6 bases and J gave up 9 bases; unmatched junction bases: 14. CDR3 length equals 15 residues. CDR3 nucleotide sequence: TGTGCCAGCAGCGCGAGGGATACAGGGGATCGTGAGCAGTTCTTC. It is translated as CASSARDTGDREQFF.

This clone showed up just once. The rearrangement links TRBV5-5 to TRBJ1-4; 8 bases agree with TRBD1. Germline V gene data show CDR1 as SGHKS and CDR2 as YYEKEE (reference sequence). The length of the CDR3 is 16 residues. The V and J ends lost 0 bases and 8 bases, in that order; junction bases with no gene match: 9. CDR3 in DNA: TGTGCCAGCAGCTTGGTTTTGGCCACAGGGGGGGAAAAACTGTTTTTT. Translation gives CASSLVLATGGEKLFF.

CDR3 in DNA: TGTGCCAGCTCATTGGAGCAGCATAGCAATCAGCCCCAGCATTTT. Protein: CASSLEQHSNQPQHF. V is TRBV18 and J is TRBJ1-5; D is ambiguous. The CDR3 length is 15 residues. Germline V CDR1 and CDR2: KGHSH, LQKENI. Trimming stripped 5 bases from V and 0 bases from J, with 11 bases between.

This clone showed up many times. The J gene is TRBJ1-1, the V gene TRBV7-2, with 7 nucleotides matching TRBD1. The CDR3 sequence is 13 residues long. J gave up 4 bases and V 1 base, and 0 bases lay outside the gene matches. Germline-derived CDR1 and CDR2 are SGHTA and FQGNSA. This chain's CDR3 is CASSLGQGTEAFF. CDR3 DNA sequence: TGTGCCAGCAGCTTAGGACAGGGCACTGAAGCTTTCTTT.

The chain links TRBV29-1 to TRBJ2-1, with TRBD1 matching 10 bases. Unmatched junction bases numbered 7, after V lost 6 bases and J lost 8 bases. The CDR3 has 13 residues. Germline V CDR1 and CDR2: SQVTM, ANQGSEA. CDR3 sequence: CSVERDRGYEQFF. The CDR3 DNA is TGCAGCGTCGAACGGGACAGGGGTTATGAGCAGTTCTTC.

A remark on this clone: The same CDR3 arises from other DNA sequences in this sample as well. This chain joins TRBV27 and TRBJ2-7, with TRBD1 identical over 9 bases. The CDR3 totals 13 residues. J lost 2 bases, V lost 5 bases, and 1 base had no gene match. CDR1 is MNHEY, CDR2 SMNVEV, per germline (reference sequence). CDR3 DNA sequence: TGTGCCAGCAGTAGACAGGGGGCCTACGAGCAGTACTTC. Translated: CASSRQGAYEQYF.

V and J are TRBV3-1 (or the pseudogene TRBV3-2) and TRBJ1-2; possibly TRBD1 for D (5 bases). Germline V gene sequence: CDR1 LGHDT, CDR2 YNNKEL (reference sequence). V gave up 0 bases and J gave up 4 bases, with 21 bases separating them. CDR3 length equals 18 residues. DNA for the CDR3: TGTGCCAGCAGCCAAGATTTAGGGGTCAGGGTCACCATCTATGGCTACACCTTC. Translation gives CASSQDLGVRVTIYGYTF.

The gene calls are TRBV3-1 (or the pseudogene TRBV3-2) and TRBJ1-1; 9 nucleotides agree with TRBD1. The germline V gene encodes CDR1 LGHDT and CDR2 YNNKEL (reference sequence). This CDR3 has 14 amino acids. Trimming took 4 bases from V and 5 from J; bases not matched to a gene: 5. For the CDR3, the DNA is TGTGCCAGCAGCCTCCACAGGGGGCGAACTGAAGCTTTCTTT. Translation: CASSLHRGRTEAFF.

The chain employs TRBV24-1 and TRBJ2-1, with TRBD1 identical over 7 bases. Per germline, CDR1 KGHDR and CDR2 SFDVKD. V was pared by 9 bases and J by 6 bases, with 25 bases of the junction left unmatched. This CDR3 has 19 amino acids. CDR3 nucleotides: TGTGCCACCCGGATGGAGTGGGACAAACAGGGGAAAGTTCGCAATGAGCAGTTCTTC. This translates into CATRMEWDKQGKVRNEQFF.

The chain carries TRBV28 and TRBJ1-5; D is possibly TRBD1 (5 bases). The germline V gene has CDR1 MDHEN and CDR2 SYDVKM. V lost 6 bases to trimming and J lost 0 bases, with 9 bases between them. The length of the CDR3 is 14 residues. CDR3 loop: CASRRGGSNQPQHF. The CDR3 nucleotides read TGTGCCAGCAGGCGGGGGGGTAGCAATCAGCCCCAGCATTTT.

Turning to this clone: Other DNA sequences in the sample encode the same CDR3. V and J are TRBV5-1 and TRBJ2-3; TRBD2 aligns across 11 bases. Trimming cost V 1 base and J 6 bases; bases outside gene matches: 4. Germline V gene lookup returns CDR1 SGHRS and CDR2 YFSETQ. The length of the CDR3 is 15 residues. The chain's CDR3 is CASSLTSGRTDTQYF. In DNA form, the CDR3 reads TGCGCCAGCAGCTTGACTAGCGGGAGAACGGATACGCAGTATTTT. The whole variable domain, filled in from reference TRBV5-1 and TRBJ2-3, reads KAGVTQTPRYLIKTRGQQVTLSCSPISGHRSVSWYQQTPGQGLQFLFEYFSETQRNKGNFPGRFSGRQFSNSRSEMNVSTLELGDSALYLCASSLTSGRTDTQYFGPGTRLTVL.

The chain recombines TRBV30 with TRBJ2-7; 8 bases agree with TRBD1. Germline V gene sequence: CDR1 GTSNPN, CDR2 SVGIG (reference sequence). CDR3 length equals 15 residues. Trimming took 2 bases from V and 2 from J; bases not matched to a gene: 8. CDR3 loop: CAWSFRTGHTYEQYF. CDR3 sequence (DNA): TGTGCCTGGAGTTTTCGGACAGGGCATACCTACGAGCAGTACTTC.

The V gene is TRBV5-1, the J gene TRBJ1-5, with 8 bases that match TRBD1. From germline, CDR1 is SGHRS and CDR2 YFSETQ. V was clipped by 4 bases and J by 4 bases; unmatched bases: 7. The length of the CDR3 is 15 residues. In nucleotides, the CDR3 is TGCGCCAGCAGCGCGACAGGGGTTCCTAATCAGCCCCAGCATTTT. Translation gives CASSATGVPNQPQHF.

This clone was recorded a few times. The rearrangement uses TRBV19 and TRBJ1-5; TRBD1 agrees at 9 bases. J was trimmed by 1 base and V by 4 bases; bases with no gene match: 11. This CDR3 is 18 amino acids long. Germline lookup yields CDR1 LNHDA and CDR2 SQIVND (reference sequence). The CDR3 protein is CASSTNPRDRVSNQPQHF. CDR3 nucleotide sequence: TGTGCCAGTAGTACCAACCCCCGGGACAGGGTAAGCAATCAGCCCCAGCATTTT. The variable domain in full, with the rest retrieved from reference TRBV19 and TRBJ1-5, is DGGITQSPKYLFRKEGQNVTLSCEQNLNHDAMYWYRQDPGQGLRLIYYSQIVNDFQKGDIAEGYSVSREKKESFPLTVTSAQKNPTAFYLCASSTNPRDRVSNQPQHFGDGTRLSIL.

The chain couples TRBV9 to TRBJ1-3; 9 nucleotides align to TRBD1. Germline CDR1 is SGDLS and CDR2 is YYNGEE. CDR3 length equals 19 residues. Trimming took 0 bases from V and 2 from J; bases not matched to a gene: 12. The CDR3 region is CASSVEYWDRDRAGNTIYF. The CDR3 nucleotides are TGTGCCAGCAGCGTAGAGTACTGGGACAGGGATCGAGCTGGAAACACCATATATTTT.

This chain connects TRBV6-5 to TRBJ1-2; D is perhaps TRBD1 (5 bases). This CDR3 comprises 12 residues. The V end lost 5 bases, the J end lost 8 bases, and 12 bases lay between the germline ends. From germline, CDR1 is MNHEY and CDR2 SVGAGI. CDR3 region: CASSPRAGGYTF. For the CDR3, the DNA is TGTGCCAGCAGTCCCAGGGCGGGGGGCTACACCTTC.

The V gene is TRBV9, the J gene TRBJ2-3, with a weak D call TRBD2 (5 bases). V shed 0 bases and J shed 2 bases, with 13 bases lying between them. Germline CDR1 is SGDLS and CDR2 is YYNGEE. The CDR3 has 16 residues. CDR3 sequence: CASSVGSSRYTDTQYF. CDR3 nucleotide sequence: TGTGCCAGCAGCGTAGGATCTAGCCGATACACAGATACGCAGTATTTT.

The count of this clone is one. The CDR3 nucleotides read TGTGCCAGCAGCTTAAGACGGACCATTGGACAGGAAATTGGTGGCTACACCTTC. Translated, it gives CASSLRRTIGQEIGGYTF. The genes are TRBV7-6 and TRBJ1-2; 7 bases are shared with TRBD1. The CDR3 loop spans 18 amino acids. V was pared by 2 bases and J by 7 bases, with 19 bases of the junction left unmatched. Germline assignment: CDR1 SGHVS and CDR2 FNYEAQ. The full variable domain, with the rest looked up from reference TRBV7-6 and TRBJ1-2, is GAGVSQSPRYKVTKRGQDVALRCDPISGHVSLYWYRQALGQGPEFLTYFNYEAQQDKSGLPNDRFSAERPEGSISTLTIQRTEQRDSAMYRCASSLRRTIGQEIGGYTFGSGTRLTVV.